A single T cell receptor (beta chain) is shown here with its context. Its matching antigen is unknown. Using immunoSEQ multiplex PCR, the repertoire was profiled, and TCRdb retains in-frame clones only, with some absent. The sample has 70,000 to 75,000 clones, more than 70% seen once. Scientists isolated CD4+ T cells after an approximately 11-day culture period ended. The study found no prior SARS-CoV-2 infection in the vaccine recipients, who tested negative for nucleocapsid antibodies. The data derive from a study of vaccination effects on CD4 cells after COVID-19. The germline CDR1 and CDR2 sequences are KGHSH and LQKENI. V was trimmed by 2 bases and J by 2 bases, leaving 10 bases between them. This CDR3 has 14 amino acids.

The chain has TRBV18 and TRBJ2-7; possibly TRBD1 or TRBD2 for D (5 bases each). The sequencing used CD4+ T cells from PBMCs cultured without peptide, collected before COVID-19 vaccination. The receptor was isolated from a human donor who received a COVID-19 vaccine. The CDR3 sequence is CASSPAPGPYEQYV. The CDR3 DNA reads TGTGCCAGCTCACCAGCGCCGGGACCCTACGAGCAGTACGTC.